These T cell receptor beta chains were read from a single sample in a study of early T cells in non-severe SARS-CoV-2 infection. Using its own MiXCR run on the 5' RACE reads, TCRdb lists one record per CDR3 protein. The sample contains 35,000 to 45,000 distinct CDR3 sequences, roughly 6.2% of which appear only once. Sequenced material: whole blood. The receptor source for this set is an adult who was a healthcare worker with PCR-confirmed SARS-CoV-2 infection or an uninfected control (not recorded which). The CDR3 runs from the conserved cysteine through the conserved F or W. A D gene is named only where the DNA matches it firmly. Only some rows state a clone size, as once, few, many or a class for expanded clones.

>11|TRBV5-1|NA|NA|TRBJ1-1
TGCGCCAGCACCCAGGGCGCTGAAGCTTTCTTT
CASTQGAEAFF
>14|TRBV6-2/TRBV6-3|few|NA|TRBJ1-2
TGTGCCAGCAAGGCCCAGGGGTCTAACTATGGCTACACCTTC
CASKAQGSNYGYTF
>13|TRBV3-1|NA|NA|TRBJ2-7
TGTGCCAGCAGCCCTCTACTAGCATCCGAGCAGTACTTC
CASSPLLASEQYF
>15|TRBV9|many|NA|TRBJ2-5
TGTGCCAGCAGCGACCGCGGTAGGGGCGTGGAGACCCAGTACTTC
CASSDRGRGVETQYF
>18|TRBV4-1|many|TRBD2|TRBJ2-3
TGCGCCAGCAGCTCACCAATTAGCGGGGGGGCGAGCACAGATACGCAGTATTTT
CASSSPISGGASTDTQYF
>15|TRBV7-3|NA|NA|TRBJ2-6
TGTGCCAGCAGCTCCGGGAACTCTGGGGCCAACGTCCTGACTTTC
CASSSGNSGANVLTF
>15|TRBV5-1|many|NA|TRBJ2-7
TGCGCCAGCAGCCCTAAAGGGGTTTCCCTGGGAGAGCAGTACTTC
CASSPKGVSLGEQYF
>14|TRBV7-7|NA|NA|TRBJ2-2
TGTGCCAGCAGCTTTTCCGTCGATACCGGGGAGCTGTTTTTT
CASSFSVDTGELFF
>12|TRBV11-2|NA|NA|TRBJ2-1
TGTGCCAGCAGCTTAGTGGAGAATGAGCAGTTCTTC
CASSLVENEQFF
>18|TRBV4-1|NA|TRBD1|TRBJ2-7
TGCGCCAGCAGCCAAGATAGGGGGCCGGGACAACAACCCTACGAGCAGTACTTC
CASSQDRGPGQQPYEQYF
>14|TRBV2|many|NA|TRBJ2-5
TGTGCCAGCAGTGAACGGGCTACCCAAGAGACCCAGTACTTC
CASSERATQETQYF
>10|TRBV29-1|many|NA|TRBJ1-2
TGCAGCGCTGGGGAGGTTGGCTACACCTTC
CSAGEVGYTF
>14|TRBV7-6|many|NA|TRBJ2-1
TGTGCCAGCAGCTCCGGCGGGGTCTACAATGAGCAGTTCTTC
CASSSGGVYNEQFF
>15|TRBV7-6|many|NA|TRBJ2-5
TGTGCCAGCAGCTCCCAGCTCCGGGGAGAAGAGACCCAGTACTTC
CASSSQLRGEETQYF
>15|TRBV28|many|NA|TRBJ2-7
TGTGCCAGCAGCATGACAACCCCGGCGAAGGTCGAGCAGTACTTC
CASSMTTPAKVEQYF
>14|TRBV9|many|NA|TRBJ2-5
TGTGCCAGCAGCGTCGGGGACACCCAAGAGACCCAGTACTTC
CASSVGDTQETQYF
>17|TRBV7-6|many|NA|TRBJ2-6
TGTGCCAGCAGCTCCCTGACCGAAAGCTCTGGGGCCAACGTCCTGACTTTC
CASSSLTESSGANVLTF
>16|TRBV27|NA|NA|TRBJ1-6
TGTGCCAGCAGACCACCCCTGGGACATCGGAATTCACCCCTCCACTTT
CASRPPLGHRNSPLHF
>14|TRBV12-3/TRBV12-4|many|TRBD1|TRBJ1-6
TGTGCCAGCAGAAAGACAGGGGATAATTCACCCCTCCACTTT
CASRKTGDNSPLHF
>13|TRBV5-1|many|NA|TRBJ2-3
TGCGCCAGCAGCGACACCTCCACAGATACGCAGTATTTT
CASSDTSTDTQYF
>18|TRBV7-2|NA|TRBD1|TRBJ1-6
TGTGCCAGCAGCGTAGGCCGGGACAGGGTCACCTATAATTCACCCCTCCACTTT
CASSVGRDRVTYNSPLHF
>13|TRBV19|many|TRBD1|TRBJ1-2
TGTGCCAGTAGTAGCACAGGGGGCGACGGCTACACCTTC
CASSSTGGDGYTF
>11|TRBV27|few|NA|TRBJ2-5
TGTGCCAGCAAATTAAGAGAGACCCAGTACTTC
CASKLRETQYF
>14|TRBV11-1|NA|NA|TRBJ1-1
TGTGCCAGCAGCTTACAGGCAATGAACACTGAAGCTTTCTTT
CASSLQAMNTEAFF
>15|TRBV30|many|TRBD1|TRBJ1-4
TGTGCCTGGAGGAAAACAGGGGGCGGTAATGAAAAACTGTTTTTT
CAWRKTGGGNEKLFF
>12|TRBV14|NA|NA|TRBJ2-7
TGTGCCAGCAGCCGTGTAGGGTGGGAGCAGTACTTC
CASSRVGWEQYF
>15|TRBV7-2|many|TRBD2|TRBJ2-1
TGTGCCAGCAGCTTAGCGGCGGGGGGTAATGGTGAGCAGTTCTTC
CASSLAAGGNGEQFF